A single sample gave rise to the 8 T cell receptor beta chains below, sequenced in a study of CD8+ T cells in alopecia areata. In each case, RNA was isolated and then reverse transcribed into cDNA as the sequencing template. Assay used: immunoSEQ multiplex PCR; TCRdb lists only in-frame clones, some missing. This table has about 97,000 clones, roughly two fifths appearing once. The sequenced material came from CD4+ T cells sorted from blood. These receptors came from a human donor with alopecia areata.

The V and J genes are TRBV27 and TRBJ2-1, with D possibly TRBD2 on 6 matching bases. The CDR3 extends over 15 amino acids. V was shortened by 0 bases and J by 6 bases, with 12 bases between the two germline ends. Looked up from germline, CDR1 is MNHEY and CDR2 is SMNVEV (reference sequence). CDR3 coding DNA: TGTGCCAGCAGTTTATCGCGTCTAGCGTCCAATGAGCAGTTCTTC. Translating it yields CASSLSRLASNEQFF.

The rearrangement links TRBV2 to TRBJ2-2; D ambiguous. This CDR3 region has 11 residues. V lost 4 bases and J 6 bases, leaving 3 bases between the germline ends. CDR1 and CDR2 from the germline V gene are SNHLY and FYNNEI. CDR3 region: CASSGAGELFF. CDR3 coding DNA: TGTGCCAGCAGTGGCGCCGGGGAGCTGTTTTTT.

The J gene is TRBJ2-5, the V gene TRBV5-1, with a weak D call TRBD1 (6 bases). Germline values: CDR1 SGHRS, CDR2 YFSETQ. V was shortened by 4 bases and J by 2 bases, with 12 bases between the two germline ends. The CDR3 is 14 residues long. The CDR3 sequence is CASSPGTLQETQYF. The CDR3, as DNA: TGCGCCAGCAGCCCTGGGACACTACAAGAGACCCAGTACTTC.

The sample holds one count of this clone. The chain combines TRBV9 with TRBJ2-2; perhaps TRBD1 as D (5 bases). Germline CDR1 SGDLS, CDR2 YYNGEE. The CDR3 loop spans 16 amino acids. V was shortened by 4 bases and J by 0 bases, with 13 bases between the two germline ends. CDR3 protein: CASSSAGAANTGELFF. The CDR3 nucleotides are TGTGCCAGCAGCTCTGCTGGGGCAGCGAACACCGGGGAGCTGTTTTTT.

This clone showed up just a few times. This chain's CDR3 is CASSMEPFGDEQFF. The CDR3 DNA reads as TGTGCCAGTAGTATGGAACCATTTGGGGATGAGCAGTTCTTC. The chain combines TRBV19 with TRBJ2-1; D call uncertain. The V gene lost 3 bases and the J gene lost 8 bases, with 14 bases spanning the gap. The CDR3 consists of 14 residues. The V gene's germline CDR1 is LNHDA and CDR2 SQIVND (reference sequence).

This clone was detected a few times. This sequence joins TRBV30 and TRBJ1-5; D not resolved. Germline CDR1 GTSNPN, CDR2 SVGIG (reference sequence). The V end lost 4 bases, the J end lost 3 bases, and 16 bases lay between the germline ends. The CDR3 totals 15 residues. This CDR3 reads CAWNIRAGDNQPQHF. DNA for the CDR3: TGTGCCTGGAATATCCGGGCAGGCGACAATCAGCCCCAGCATTTT.

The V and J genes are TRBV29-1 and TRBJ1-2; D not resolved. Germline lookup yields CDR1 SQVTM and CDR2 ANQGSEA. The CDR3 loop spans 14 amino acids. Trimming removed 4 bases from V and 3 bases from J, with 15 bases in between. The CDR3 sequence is CSVVGDIRDYGYTF. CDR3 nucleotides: TGCAGCGTTGTAGGAGACATCCGAGACTATGGCTACACCTTC.

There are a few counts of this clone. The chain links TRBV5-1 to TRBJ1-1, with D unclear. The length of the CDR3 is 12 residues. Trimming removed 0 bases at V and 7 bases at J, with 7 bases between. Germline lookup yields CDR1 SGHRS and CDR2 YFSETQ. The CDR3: CASSLEGIEAFF. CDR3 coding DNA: TGCGCCAGCAGCTTGGAAGGGATTGAAGCTTTCTTT. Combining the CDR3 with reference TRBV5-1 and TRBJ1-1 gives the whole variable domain KAGVTQTPRYLIKTRGQQVTLSCSPISGHRSVSWYQQTPGQGLQFLFEYFSETQRNKGNFPGRFSGRQFSNSRSEMNVSTLELGDSALYLCASSLEGIEAFFGQGTRLTVV.